This TCR beta chain was sequenced during a study of shared clonotypes between healthy human individuals. Whole-study context: The plates for each donor numbered three CD4 naive, three CD4 memory, two CD8 naive and one CD8 memory.

Healthy and HIV-negative, the adult donors had no recent acute infections or vaccinations. Trimming at V came to 5 bases and at J to 7 bases, leaving 4 bases not matched to a gene. The germline V gene encodes CDR1 MDHEN and CDR2 SYDVKM. This CDR3 has 15 residues. Study-wide results and limits: Estimated richness values were generally larger in naive subsets than in memory subsets.

Data came from immunoSEQ multiplex PCR; TCRdb stores just in-frame clones and leaves some out. The repertoire holds about 380,000 clones, about 97% seen once, with around 0.32% in the top ten. Comments on this clone: Its antigen is as yet unknown. The sample contains more than one DNA sequence encoding this CDR3.

The sequence was obtained from a man under 40 in good health. The rearrangement joins TRBV28 to TRBJ2-1, with TRBD2 matching 14 bases. The sequenced material came from memory CD8+ T cells sorted from blood. Subset denoted: CD45RO+ cells pooled with CCR7-negative TemRA cells. The DNA of the CDR3 is TGTGCCAGCAGTCGCGGGACTAGCGGGAGTAATGAGCAGTTCTTC. Protein product: CASSRGTSGSNEQFF.